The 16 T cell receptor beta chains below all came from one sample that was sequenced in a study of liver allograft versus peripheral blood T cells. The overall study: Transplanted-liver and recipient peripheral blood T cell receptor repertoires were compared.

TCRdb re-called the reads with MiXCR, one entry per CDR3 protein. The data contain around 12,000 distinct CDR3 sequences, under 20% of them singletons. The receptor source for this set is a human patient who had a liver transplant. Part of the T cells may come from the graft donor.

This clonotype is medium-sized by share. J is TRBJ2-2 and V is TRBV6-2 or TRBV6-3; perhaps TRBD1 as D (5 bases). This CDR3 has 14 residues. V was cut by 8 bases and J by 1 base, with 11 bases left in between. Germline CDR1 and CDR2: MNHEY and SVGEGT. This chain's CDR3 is CASHKGQNTGELFF. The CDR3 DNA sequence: TGTGCCAGCCATAAAGGACAGAACACCGGGGAGCTGTTTTTT.

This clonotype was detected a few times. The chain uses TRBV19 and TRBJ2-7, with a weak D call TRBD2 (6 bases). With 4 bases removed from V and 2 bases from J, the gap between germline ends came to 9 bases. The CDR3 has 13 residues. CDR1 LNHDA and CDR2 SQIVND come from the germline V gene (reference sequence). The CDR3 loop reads CASSRRGPYEQYF. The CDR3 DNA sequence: TGTGCCAGTAGTAGGCGGGGCCCCTACGAGCAGTACTTC.

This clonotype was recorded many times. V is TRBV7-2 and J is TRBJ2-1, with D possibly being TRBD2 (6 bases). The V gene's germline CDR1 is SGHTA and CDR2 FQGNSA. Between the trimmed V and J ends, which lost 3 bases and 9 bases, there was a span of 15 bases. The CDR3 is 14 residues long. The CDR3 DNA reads TGTGCCAGCAGCTTTCTCGGGGGAGAAGTTGAGCAGTTCTTC. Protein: CASSFLGGEVEQFF.

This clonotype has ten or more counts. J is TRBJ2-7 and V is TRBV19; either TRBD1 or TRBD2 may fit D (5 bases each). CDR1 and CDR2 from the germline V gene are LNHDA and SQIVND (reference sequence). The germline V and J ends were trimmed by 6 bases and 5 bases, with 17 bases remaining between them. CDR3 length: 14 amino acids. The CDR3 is CASSPRDLRHEQYF. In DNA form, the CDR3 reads TGTGCCAGTAGCCCCCGGGACCTCCGGCACGAGCAGTACTTC.

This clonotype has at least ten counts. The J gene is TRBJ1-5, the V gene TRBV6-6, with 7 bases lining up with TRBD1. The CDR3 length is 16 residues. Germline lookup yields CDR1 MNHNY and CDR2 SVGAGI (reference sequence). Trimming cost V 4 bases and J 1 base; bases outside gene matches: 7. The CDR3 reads CASSSRQGGSNQPQHF. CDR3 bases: TGTGCCAGCAGTTCCCGACAGGGAGGCAGCAATCAGCCCCAGCATTTT.

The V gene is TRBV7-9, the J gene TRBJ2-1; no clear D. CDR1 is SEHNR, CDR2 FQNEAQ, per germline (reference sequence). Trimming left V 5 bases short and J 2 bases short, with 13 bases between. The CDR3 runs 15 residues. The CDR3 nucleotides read TGTGCCAGCAGCCCGCGAGACCTGGCCTACAATGAGCAGTTCTTC. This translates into CASSPRDLAYNEQFF. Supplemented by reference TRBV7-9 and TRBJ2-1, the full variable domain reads DTGVSQNPRHKITKRGQNVTFRCDPISEHNRLYWYRQTLGQGPEFLTYFQNEAQLEKSRLLSDRFSAERPKGSFSTLEIQRTEQGDSAMYLCASSPRDLAYNEQFFGPGTRLTVL.

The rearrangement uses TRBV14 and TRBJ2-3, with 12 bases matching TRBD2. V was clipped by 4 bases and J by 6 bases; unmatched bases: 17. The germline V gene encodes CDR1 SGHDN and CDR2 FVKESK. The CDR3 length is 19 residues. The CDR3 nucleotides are TGTGCCAGCAGCCTAACTAGCGGGGGGCCAGAAGTTCTTACGGATACGCAGTATTTT. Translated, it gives CASSLTSGGPEVLTDTQYF.

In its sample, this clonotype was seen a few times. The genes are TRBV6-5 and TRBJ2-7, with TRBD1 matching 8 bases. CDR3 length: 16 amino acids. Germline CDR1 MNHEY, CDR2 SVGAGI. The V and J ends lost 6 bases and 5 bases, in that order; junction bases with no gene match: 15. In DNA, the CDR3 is TGTGCCAGCAGAAAAAGAGGGGGGCAGGGGGCGGACGAGCAGTACTTC. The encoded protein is CASRKRGGQGADEQYF.

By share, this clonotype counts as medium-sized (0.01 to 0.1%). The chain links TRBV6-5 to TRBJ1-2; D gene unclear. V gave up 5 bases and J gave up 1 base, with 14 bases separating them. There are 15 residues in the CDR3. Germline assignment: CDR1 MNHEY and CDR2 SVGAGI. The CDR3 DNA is TGTGCCAGCAGTGGCCTAGCGGGCGATAACTATGGCTACACCTTC. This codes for CASSGLAGDNYGYTF.

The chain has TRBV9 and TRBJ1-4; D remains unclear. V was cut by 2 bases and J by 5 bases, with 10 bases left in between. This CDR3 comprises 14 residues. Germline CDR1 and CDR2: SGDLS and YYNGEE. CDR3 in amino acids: CASSVDHGNEKLFF. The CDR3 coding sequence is TGTGCCAGCAGCGTGGACCACGGGAATGAAAAACTGTTTTTT.

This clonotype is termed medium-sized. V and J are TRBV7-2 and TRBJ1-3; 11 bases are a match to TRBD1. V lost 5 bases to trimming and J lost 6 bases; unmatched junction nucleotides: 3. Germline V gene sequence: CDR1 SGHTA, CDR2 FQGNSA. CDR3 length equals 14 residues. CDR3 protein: CASSVDRGPNTIYF. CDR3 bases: TGTGCCAGCAGCGTGGACAGGGGGCCAAACACCATATATTTT.

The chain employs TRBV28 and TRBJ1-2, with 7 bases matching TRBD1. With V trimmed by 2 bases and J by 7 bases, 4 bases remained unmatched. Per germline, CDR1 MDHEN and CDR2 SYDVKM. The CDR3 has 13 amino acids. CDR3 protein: CASSLQGVIGYTF. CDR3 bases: TGTGCCAGCAGTTTACAGGGGGTCATTGGCTACACCTTC.

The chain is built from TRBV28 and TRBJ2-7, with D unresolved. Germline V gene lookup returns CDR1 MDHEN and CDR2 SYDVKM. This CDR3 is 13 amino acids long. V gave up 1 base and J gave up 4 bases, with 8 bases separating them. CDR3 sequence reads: CASSLLAGYEQYF. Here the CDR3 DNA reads TGTGCCAGCAGTTTATTAGCCGGTTACGAGCAGTACTTC. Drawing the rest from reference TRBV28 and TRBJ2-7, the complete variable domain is DVKVTQSSRYLVKRTGEKVFLECVQDMDHENMFWYRQDPGLGLRLIYFSYDVKMKEKGDIPEGYSVSREKKERFSLILESASTNQTSMYLCASSLLAGYEQYFGPGTRLTVT.

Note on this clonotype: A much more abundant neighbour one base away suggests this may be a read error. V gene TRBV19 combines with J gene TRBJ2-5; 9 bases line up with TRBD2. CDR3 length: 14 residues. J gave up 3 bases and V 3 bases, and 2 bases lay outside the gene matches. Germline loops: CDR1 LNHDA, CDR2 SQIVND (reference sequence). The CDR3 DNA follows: TGTGCCAGTAGTATTAGCGGGGGTGAAGAGACCCAGTACTTC. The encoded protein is CASSISGGEETQYF.

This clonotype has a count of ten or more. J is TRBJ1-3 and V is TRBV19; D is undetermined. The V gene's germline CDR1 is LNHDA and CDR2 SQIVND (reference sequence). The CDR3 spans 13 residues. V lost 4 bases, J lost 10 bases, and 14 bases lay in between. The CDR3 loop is CASSTTTPRTIYF. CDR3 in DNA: TGTGCCAGTAGTACTACGACCCCACGTACCATATATTTT.

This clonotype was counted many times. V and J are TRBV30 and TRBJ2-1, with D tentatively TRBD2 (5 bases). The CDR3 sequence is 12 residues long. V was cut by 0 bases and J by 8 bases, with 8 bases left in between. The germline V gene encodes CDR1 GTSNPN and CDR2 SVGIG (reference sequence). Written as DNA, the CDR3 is TGTGCCTGGAGTGTTGAGGGATATGAGCAGTTCTTC. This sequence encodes CAWSVEGYEQFF.